The 17 T cell receptor beta chains below come from one sample, sequenced in a study of cytomegalovirus exposure and HLA in healthy donors. In the PCR, 60 Vbeta and 13 Jbeta primers were used. Clones were sequenced by immunoSEQ multiplex PCR, and TCRdb holds only the in-frame ones, with some missing. The sample has about 150,000 clones, roughly 86% seen once. Specimen: PBMCs. These TCRs come from a girl aged 10-17 years in good health and CMV-seropositive.

The chain is built from TRBV5-1 and TRBJ2-5, with D perhaps TRBD1 (6 bases). Germline V lookup: CDR1 SGHRS, CDR2 YFSETQ. V shed 4 bases and J shed 1 base, with 8 bases lying between them. This CDR3 comprises 13 residues. CDR3 nucleotide sequence: TGCGCCAGCAGCCGGACAGTCCAAGAGACCCAGTACTTC. Its translation is CASSRTVQETQYF. Variable domain in full (rest from reference TRBV5-1 and TRBJ2-5): KAGVTQTPRYLIKTRGQQVTLSCSPISGHRSVSWYQQTPGQGLQFLFEYFSETQRNKGNFPGRFSGRQFSNSRSEMNVSTLELGDSALYLCASSRTVQETQYFGPGTRLLVL.

The chain couples TRBV19 to TRBJ2-2, with D possibly TRBD2 on 6 matching bases. V lost 7 bases, J lost 5 bases, and 17 bases lay in between. Germline V lookup: CDR1 LNHDA, CDR2 SQIVND (reference sequence). This CDR3 spans 15 amino acids. The CDR3 region is CASIPRGAGTGELFF. The CDR3 nucleotides are TGTGCCAGTATCCCCCGCGGGGCTGGGACCGGGGAGCTGTTTTTT.

The chain employs TRBV5-1 and TRBJ1-4; no definite D call. The CDR3 runs 15 residues. Germline V gene data show CDR1 as SGHRS and CDR2 as YFSETQ. V lost 1 base to trimming and J lost 7 bases, with 14 bases between them. CDR3 amino acids: CASSLRGSFGEKLFF. CDR3 DNA sequence: TGCGCCAGCAGCTTGCGCGGTTCTTTCGGTGAAAAACTGTTTTTT.

This chain connects TRBV4-2 to TRBJ2-1; unclear D gene. In germline, CDR1 is LGHNA, CDR2 YNFKEQ. The CDR3 is 17 amino acids. Trimming took 3 bases from V and 7 from J, leaving 22 bases between them. CDR3: CASSQALRKAIQNEQFF. DNA of the CDR3: TGTGCCAGCAGCCAGGCCTTGCGGAAGGCTATTCAGAATGAGCAGTTCTTC.

The chain links TRBV7-9 to TRBJ2-1; TRBD2 agrees at 7 bases. V trimming: 2 bases; J trimming: 9 bases; junction bases outside the gene matches: 10. Germline-derived CDR1 and CDR2 are SEHNR and FQNEAQ (reference sequence). The CDR3 spans 15 residues. The DNA of the CDR3 is TGTGCCAGCAGCTTATCTAGCGGACTAAGGAGTGAGCAGTTCTTC. Its translation is CASSLSSGLRSEQFF.

The chain joins TRBV7-3 to TRBJ1-2; 9 bases map to TRBD1. The V gene end was trimmed by 6 bases and the J gene end by 2 bases; junction bases not matched to a gene: 4. The CDR3 consists of 14 residues. Germline lookup yields CDR1 SGHTA and CDR2 FQGTGA. CDR3 loop: CASRSGQGNYGYTF. CDR3 coding DNA: TGTGCCAGCAGATCGGGACAGGGAAACTATGGCTACACCTTC.

J is TRBJ2-7 and V is TRBV21-1; the table gives TRBD1 as D, unverified against the DNA. TRBV21-1 is tagged as a pseudogene. The CDR3 totals 17 residues. CDR3 loop: CASSKALLLNSSYEQYF. The CDR3 nucleotides read TGTGCCAGCAGCAAAGCGCTTTTATTGAACAGCTCCTACGAGCAGTACTTC.

This clone was counted between two and nine times. This sequence joins TRBV30 and TRBJ1-3, with a weak D call TRBD1 (5 bases). Germline assignment: CDR1 GTSNPN and CDR2 SVGIG (reference sequence). The CDR3 has 11 amino acids. V lost 5 bases and J 5 bases, leaving 7 bases between the germline ends. Written as DNA, the CDR3 is TGTGCCTGGGCGGACAGAAACACCATATATTTT. Translating it yields CAWADRNTIYF.

J is TRBJ2-5 and V is TRBV18, with 8 nucleotides matching TRBD1. The CDR3 contains 14 residues. The J segment lost 2 bases and the V segment lost 6 bases, leaving 5 bases of the junction unmatched. Germline V gene sequence: CDR1 KGHSH, CDR2 LQKENI. DNA of the CDR3: TGTGCCAGCTCCCCCGGGACAGGACAAGAGACCCAGTACTTC. Translated, it gives CASSPGTGQETQYF.

The CDR3 DNA is TGTGCCACCAGCAACCTAAGACTAGCGGGGGGGCCGGGGGATACGCAGTATTTT. Its protein is CATSNLRLAGGPGDTQYF. The chain has TRBV15 and TRBJ2-3, with 14 bases identical to TRBD2. The junction had 12 bases not matched to a gene; V was cut back by 4 bases and J by 6 bases. CDR3 size: 18 residues. Germline-derived CDR1 and CDR2 are LNHNV and YYDKDF (reference sequence).

This sequence joins TRBV6-5 and TRBJ1-1, with 7 bases fitting TRBD1. The CDR3 has 13 residues. With V trimmed by 6 bases and J by 4 bases, 5 bases remained unmatched. Looked up from germline, CDR1 is MNHEY and CDR2 is SVGAGI. CDR3 amino acids: CASRRQGSTEAFF. The DNA for the CDR3 is TGTGCCAGCAGAAGACAGGGTAGCACTGAAGCTTTCTTT.

This clone was observed a handful of times. The gene calls are TRBV9 and TRBJ1-1, with 7 bases identical to TRBD1. CDR1 is SGDLS, CDR2 YYNGEE, per germline. V trimming: 2 bases; J trimming: 7 bases; junction bases outside the gene matches: 5. The CDR3 consists of 13 residues. The CDR3 region has the DNA TGTGCCAGCAGCGTTGGGACAGTACGTGAAGCTTTCTTT. The encoded protein is CASSVGTVREAFF.

This rearrangement joins TRBV6-5 to TRBJ2-3; 9 positions agree with TRBD1. Germline V lookup: CDR1 MNHEY, CDR2 SVGAGI. V was clipped by 4 bases and J by 1 base; unmatched bases: 3. This CDR3 spans 15 amino acids. Written as DNA, the CDR3 is TGTGCCAGCAGTTTCCGGGACAGGGGCACAGATACGCAGTATTTT. Translated, it gives CASSFRDRGTDTQYF.

On this clone itself: Its ends do not fully match the called genes, so a read error is possible. The rearrangement joins TRBV5-4 to TRBJ1-1; tentative D call: TRBD1 (6 bases). Germline V gene data show CDR1 as SGHNT and CDR2 as YYREEE (reference sequence). The CDR3 runs to 14 residues. CDR3 protein: CASGLRGGGTEAFF. CDR3 DNA sequence: TGTGCCAGCGGCTTGCGAGGGGGGGGAACTGAAGCTTTCTTT.

This rearrangement joins TRBV18 to TRBJ1-1; 10 nucleotides line up with TRBD1. Germline loops: CDR1 KGHSH, CDR2 LQKENI. J was trimmed by 2 bases and V by 6 bases; bases with no gene match: 3. This CDR3 region has 14 residues. CDR3 in DNA: TGTGCCAGCTCGTCGACAGGGGGCAACACTGAAGCTTTCTTT. Its translation: CASSSTGGNTEAFF. The variable domain in full, completed from reference TRBV18 and TRBJ1-1, reads NAGVMQNPRHLVRRRGQEARLRCSPMKGHSHVYWYRQLPEEGLKFMVYLQKENIIDESGMPKERFSAEFPKEGPSILRIQQVVRGDSAAYFCASSSTGGNTEAFFGQGTRLTVV.

The rearrangement links TRBV5-6 to TRBJ2-7; 9 bases line up with TRBD1. J was trimmed by 6 bases and V by 1 base; bases with no gene match: 8. CDR1 and CDR2 (germline): SGHDT, YYEEEE. This CDR3 has 15 amino acids. The CDR3 reads CASSLTPGTGIEQYF. The CDR3 DNA follows: TGTGCCAGCAGCTTGACCCCCGGGACAGGGATCGAGCAGTACTTC.

The J gene is TRBJ1-2, the V gene TRBV4-1; D is unclear. The CDR3 has 15 amino acids. Trimming stripped 3 bases from V and 4 bases from J, with 15 bases between. Germline lookup yields CDR1 MGHRA and CDR2 YSYEKL. The CDR3 sequence is CASSHRTEAFYGYTF. As DNA, the CDR3 is TGCGCCAGCAGCCATAGGACTGAGGCCTTCTATGGCTACACCTTC.